The 21 T cell receptor beta chains reported below all come from one sample, sequenced in a study of Tregs in tolerant kidney transplant recipients. These receptors' antigens are unknown. Assay used: immunoSEQ multiplex PCR; TCRdb lists only in-frame clones, some missing. Among under 45,000 clones listed, over 95% were seen once. The specimen was Tregs from blood cultured with allogeneic cells. All receptors come from a human donor in good health.

In the case of this clone: One end of the junction does not line up with germline, which may come from a read error. The chain recombines TRBV4-2 with TRBJ1-1, with D hard to call. The germline V gene encodes CDR1 LGHNA and CDR2 YNFKEQ. This CDR3 comprises 13 residues. CDR3 amino acids: CASSQANAPEAFF. The CDR3 DNA reads as TGTGCCAGCAGCCAAGCAAACGCCCCTGAGGCTTTCTTT.

Here the CDR3 DNA reads TGTGCCAGCAGCTTAGCTGGACAGAGCGGCAATCAGCCCCAGCATTTT. Its translation is CASSLAGQSGNQPQHF. This sequence joins TRBV7-8 and TRBJ1-5; maybe TRBD1 (6 bases). The CDR3 runs to 16 residues. CDR1 SGHVS and CDR2 FQNEAQ come from the germline V gene. V gave up 0 bases and J gave up 2 bases, with 11 bases separating them.

The chain combines TRBV6-5 with TRBJ1-1; TRBD1 is a possible D gene (5 bases). From germline, CDR1 is MNHEY and CDR2 SVGAGI. Trimming pared 2 bases from V and 5 bases from J, leaving 18 bases between. There are 16 residues in the CDR3. The DNA for the CDR3 is TGTGCCAGCAGTTACGTCCAGGGAAGTTTGGGGACTGAAGCTTTCTTT. Its translation is CASSYVQGSLGTEAFF.

V and J are TRBV6-1 and TRBJ1-2; 8 bases map to TRBD1. In germline, CDR1 is MNHNS, CDR2 SASEGT. CDR3 length: 14 amino acids. V lost 5 bases, J lost 4 bases, and 6 bases stayed unmatched. The chain's CDR3 is CASSTLDRGYGYTF. The CDR3 nucleotides are TGTGCCAGCAGTACATTAGACAGGGGCTATGGCTACACCTTC.

The chain couples TRBV11-2 to TRBJ2-1; D gene uncertain. The V end was cut by 6 bases, the J end by 4 bases, with 10 bases between. The CDR3 is 13 amino acids. Germline assignment: CDR1 SGHAT and CDR2 FQNNGV. The CDR3 region is CASSFSPYNEQFF. The CDR3 DNA follows: TGTGCCAGCAGTTTTAGTCCGTACAATGAGCAGTTCTTC.

The chain couples TRBV5-1 to TRBJ1-2; TRBD1 might be the D (5 bases). Per the germline V gene, CDR1 is SGHRS and CDR2 is YFSETQ. The CDR3 is made up of 14 amino acids. V lost 3 bases and J lost 2, with 11 bases in between. This CDR3 reads CASSSGERNYGYTF. CDR3 nucleotides: TGCGCCAGCAGCTCGGGGGAAAGGAACTATGGCTACACCTTC.

V usage is TRBV28 and J usage is TRBJ1-2, with TRBD1 matching over 11 bases. The CDR3 sequence is 16 residues long. CDR1 and CDR2 from the germline V gene are MDHEN and SYDVKM. V lost 5 bases and J lost 7; bases outside the gene matches: 12. The CDR3 loop reads CASSTPGTGGEGGYTF. CDR3 in DNA: TGTGCCAGCAGTACCCCCGGGACAGGGGGAGAGGGTGGCTACACCTTC.

The chain joins TRBV5-6 to TRBJ1-3; D is possibly TRBD1 (5 bases). CDR3 size: 15 residues. Germline CDR1 reads SGHDT; CDR2 reads YYEEEE. With 0 bases removed from V and 4 bases from J, the gap between germline ends came to 11 bases. The CDR3 DNA is TGTGCCAGCAGCTTGGGGTGGGGGACCGGAAACACCATATATTTT. Amino acids: CASSLGWGTGNTIYF.

In DNA form, the CDR3 reads TGCGCCAGCAGCCCGGGGACAGGGGGGTACAGGGAGCAGTTCTTC. This translates into CASSPGTGGYREQFF. This chain uses TRBV5-1 with TRBJ2-1, with 11 bases that match TRBD1. Germline values: CDR1 SGHRS, CDR2 YFSETQ. J was trimmed by 10 bases and V by 4 bases; bases with no gene match: 10. The CDR3 length is 15 residues. Looking up the rest from reference TRBV5-1 and TRBJ2-1 gives the full variable domain: KAGVTQTPRYLIKTRGQQVTLSCSPISGHRSVSWYQQTPGQGLQFLFEYFSETQRNKGNFPGRFSGRQFSNSRSEMNVSTLELGDSALYLCASSPGTGGYREQFFGPGTRLTVL.

The rearrangement uses TRBV27 and TRBJ2-7, with a possible D match to TRBD2 (6 bases). The CDR3 runs 14 residues. Germline CDR1 and CDR2: MNHEY and SMNVEV (reference sequence). Trimming took off 3 bases at V and 2 bases at J, with 11 bases between the two ends. CDR3 in DNA: TGTGCCAGCAGTTTCAAGCGGACTACCTACGAGCAGTACTTC. Its translation: CASSFKRTTYEQYF.

This sequence joins TRBV6-6 and TRBJ2-7, with a weak D call TRBD2 (6 bases). The CDR3 extends over 15 amino acids. Trimming stripped 2 bases from V and 3 bases from J, with 14 bases between. Germline-derived CDR1 and CDR2 are MNHNY and SVGAGI (reference sequence). The CDR3 DNA reads TGTGCCAGCAGTTACCGTGAGGGGACTTACTACGAGCAGTACTTC. Translating gives CASSYREGTYYEQYF.

This chain connects TRBV5-4 to TRBJ2-3; 8 positions match TRBD2. Germline CDR1 reads SGHNT; CDR2 reads YYREEE (reference sequence). This CDR3 is built from 16 residues. With V trimmed by 3 bases and J by 4 bases, 10 bases remained unmatched. DNA for the CDR3: TGTGCCAGCAGCTCCTTGGCGGGAGGTCTGGCAGATACGCAGTATTTT. Its translation is CASSSLAGGLADTQYF.

This chain connects TRBV18 to TRBJ2-7; unclear D gene. The CDR3 is made up of 14 amino acids. Deletions cut 3 bases from V and 3 bases from J, with 12 bases between. CDR1 is KGHSH, CDR2 LQKENI, per germline. The CDR3 spells CASSPLGVSYEQYF. In nucleotides, the CDR3 is TGTGCCAGCTCACCCCTTGGGGTTAGCTACGAGCAGTACTTC.

The chain links TRBV18 to TRBJ2-3; TRBD2 matches 14 bases. J lost 4 bases, V lost 0 bases, and 0 bases had no gene match. Germline-derived CDR1 and CDR2 are KGHSH and LQKENI. The CDR3 consists of 16 residues. The CDR3 DNA reads as TGTGCCAGCTCACCACCGGGACTAGCGGGGGCAGATACGCAGTATTTT. This gives the protein CASSPPGLAGADTQYF. Variable domain in full (rest from reference TRBV18 and TRBJ2-3): NAGVMQNPRHLVRRRGQEARLRCSPMKGHSHVYWYRQLPEEGLKFMVYLQKENIIDESGMPKERFSAEFPKEGPSILRIQQVVRGDSAAYFCASSPPGLAGADTQYFGPGTRLTVL.

The V and J genes are TRBV6-6 and TRBJ1-3, with D possibly being TRBD1 (5 bases). Germline CDR1 and CDR2: MNHNY and SVGAGI (reference sequence). The CDR3 loop spans 15 amino acids. The V and J ends lost 0 bases and 3 bases respectively, with 9 bases between them. The chain's CDR3 is CASSYSWGFGNTIYF. The CDR3 DNA sequence: TGTGCCAGCAGTTACTCATGGGGCTTTGGAAACACCATATATTTT.

This rearrangement joins TRBV6-1 to TRBJ1-1, with a weak D call TRBD1 (5 bases). With 11 bases removed from V and 4 bases from J, the gap between germline ends came to 17 bases. Per germline, CDR1 MNHNS and CDR2 SASEGT. This CDR3 is 13 amino acids long. The CDR3 spells CAGRIRGATEAFF. CDR3 sequence (DNA): TGTGCCGGACGCATCCGAGGGGCCACTGAAGCTTTCTTT.

This chain connects TRBV23-1 to TRBJ2-2, with D perhaps assigned TRBD1 or TRBD2 (5 bases each). TRBV23-1 is assigned to the ORF class and has an uncertain function. V was clipped by 3 bases and J by 4 bases, with 15 bases between them. There are 16 residues in the CDR3. CDR3 nucleotides: TGCGCCAGCAGTCACCCATACCCCGGGACCACCGGGGAGCTGTTTTTT. Translated, it gives CASSHPYPGTTGELFF.

To note about this clone: The junction shows a germline mismatch at one end, possibly a read error. The chain carries TRBV15 and TRBJ2-7; possible D gene TRBD2, 6 bases. Germline CDR1 reads LNHNV; CDR2 reads YYDKDF (reference sequence). This CDR3 spans 12 amino acids. CDR3 region: CATSREAGRQDF. The CDR3 DNA follows: TGTGCCACCAGCAGGGAAGCGGGTAGGCAAGACTTC.

The rearrangement links TRBV6-1 to TRBJ1-3; no clear D. V was shortened by 5 bases and J by 0 bases, with 11 bases between the two germline ends. Germline V gene lookup returns CDR1 MNHNS and CDR2 SASEGT. The CDR3 covers 15 residues. CDR3 coding DNA: TGTGCCAGCAGTACCCGGGATGCCTCTGGAAACACCATATATTTT. Translating it yields CASSTRDASGNTIYF.

This rearrangement joins TRBV7-9 to TRBJ1-1; tentatively, D is TRBD1 (6 bases). V was clipped by 4 bases and J by 3 bases, with 21 bases between them. There are 17 residues in the CDR3. Germline assignment: CDR1 SEHNR and CDR2 FQNEAQ (reference sequence). Here the CDR3 DNA reads TGTGCCAGCAGCTCGGCCCCAAACAGGGCAGGGGACACTGAAGCTTTCTTT. This sequence encodes CASSSAPNRAGDTEAFF.

The V gene is TRBV6-6, the J gene TRBJ1-1, with no clear D. Trimming stripped 0 bases from V and 9 bases from J, with 11 bases between. The CDR3 has 13 amino acids. Germline CDR1 MNHNY, CDR2 SVGAGI (reference sequence). The CDR3 protein is CASSYSKVLQAFF. DNA for the CDR3: TGTGCCAGCAGTTACTCGAAGGTTCTACAAGCTTTCTTT.